The rows below give T cell receptor beta chains drawn from one sample of a study of T cell responses to AZD1222 COVID-19 vaccine. The data were produced by immunoSEQ multiplex PCR, yet TCRdb's version contains in-frame clones alone and is incomplete. Of 91,000 or so clones in the sample, 90% to 95% were seen once. Specimen: peripheral blood, collected 28 days after the second AZD1222 dose. The receptors shown here come from an adult who received the AZD1222 COVID-19 vaccine. The CDR3 runs from the conserved cysteine through the conserved F or W. D genes are given only for firm matches. Not all rows give a size; the values are once, few, many and, for expanded clones, a class.

>TRBD1|TRBV18|TRBJ2-7|NA
TGTGCCAGCTCACCATTGACAGGGAACAACGAGCAGTACTTC
CASSPLTGNNEQYF
>TRBD1|TRBV28|TRBJ1-2|NA
TGTGCCAGCAGTCTCCCGACAGGGAACTATGGCTACACCTTC
CASSLPTGNYGYTF
>NA|TRBV19|TRBJ1-6|NA
TGTGCCAGTAGGAGACTAGGCGATTCACCCCTCCACTTT
CASRRLGDSPLHF
>NA|TRBV2|TRBJ1-2|NA
TGTGCCAGCAGCTTTGAACTCTATGGCTACACCTTC
CASSFELYGYTF
>TRBD2|TRBV7-9|TRBJ2-1|NA
TGTGCCAGCAGCACAGCCGGGGGGGCCTACAATGAGCAGTTCTTC
CASSTAGGAYNEQFF
>NA|TRBV4-2|TRBJ2-1|NA
TGTGCCAGCAGCCAAGACCAGGGGAATGAGCAGTTCTTC
CASSQDQGNEQFF
>TRBD1|TRBV3-1/TRBV3-2|TRBJ1-2|NA
TGTGCCAGCAGCCAAACCCGACAGGGGTATGGCTACACCTTC
CASSQTRQGYGYTF
>NA|TRBV7-9|TRBJ2-5|NA
TGTGCCAGCAGCTCCCCCGTAGGGCCGGAGACCCAGTACTTC
CASSSPVGPETQYF
>NA|TRBV7-2|TRBJ1-5|NA
TGTGCCAGCAGCTTAGGAGGGGTGAAGCCCCAGCATTTT
CASSLGGVKPQHF
>NA|TRBV19|TRBJ1-2|NA
TGTGCCAGTAGTTCTACCGGGGGGACTTCCTATTTTTCGCGCTACACCTTC
CASSSTGGTSYFSRYTF
>NA|TRBV15|TRBJ1-3|NA
TGTGCCACCAGCAGAGAGGGCCGGGCCTACTCTGGAAACACCATATATTTT
CATSREGRAYSGNTIYF
>NA|TRBV5-6|TRBJ1-5|once
TGTGCCAGCAGCTTGTGGGCAGGAGGACAGCCCCAGCATTTT
CASSLWAGGQPQHF
>TRBD1|TRBV5-1|TRBJ1-2|NA
TGCGCCAGCAGCCCCCGGGACAGGGTAAGGGATGGCTACACCTTC
CASSPRDRVRDGYTF
>NA|TRBV27|TRBJ2-3|NA
TGTGCCAGCAGGCGTCGACTGACAGATACGCAGTATTTT
CASRRRLTDTQYF
>TRBD1|TRBV4-3|TRBJ1-1|NA
TGCGCCAGCAGCCAAGATCCGCCCCTAACGGGGACAGGGGGGAACACTGAAGCTTTCTTT
CASSQDPPLTGTGGNTEAFF
>TRBD2|TRBV28|TRBJ2-7|NA
TGTGCCAGCAGTCCTCCCACGGGGCGGGGGGGTAACGAGCAGTACTTC
CASSPPTGRGGNEQYF
>NA|TRBV30|TRBJ1-1|NA
TGTGCCTGGACCCTGCGGGGAGGGTATGGCACTGAAGCTTTCTTT
CAWTLRGGYGTEAFF
>TRBD1|TRBV7-2|TRBJ1-3|NA
TGTGCCAGCAGCTGGACATCTCTCGGGACAGGGGGCGGAAACACCATATATTTT
CASSWTSLGTGGGNTIYF
>NA|TRBV6-5|TRBJ1-2|NA
TGTGCCAGCAGCGACCGGGATCGAGGTGGCTACACCTTC
CASSDRDRGGYTF
>TRBD2|TRBV11-3|TRBJ2-7|NA
TGTGCCAGCAGCTTAGGGACTAGCACCAGCTACGAGCAGTACTTC
CASSLGTSTSYEQYF
>NA|TRBV3-1/TRBV3-2|TRBJ1-2|NA
TGTGCCAGCAGCGGCTGGAGGGGGGGTAACTATGGCTACACCTTC
CASSGWRGGNYGYTF
>NA|TRBV3-1/TRBV3-2|TRBJ1-2|NA
TGTGCCAGCAGCCAAGATAGAGGGCATTATTATGGCTACACCTTC
CASSQDRGHYYGYTF
>NA|TRBV6-6|TRBJ1-1|NA
TGTGCCAGCAAGGGGGTTTTTGAAGCTTTCTTT
CASKGVFEAFF
>TRBD1|TRBV28|TRBJ1-5|NA
TGTGCCAGCAGTTTACGCCTGGCGATACAGGGGGCGGGTCAGCCCCAGCATTTT
CASSLRLAIQGAGQPQHF
>NA|TRBV11-2|TRBJ2-5|NA
TGTGCCAGCAGCTTCGGCTCCCAAGAGACCCAGTACTTC
CASSFGSQETQYF
>TRBD1|TRBV11-3|TRBJ1-1|NA
TGTGCCAGCAGCCACTCCGGGACAGCGTCAGGGGCTGAAGCTTTCTTT
CASSHSGTASGAEAFF
>NA|TRBV5-1|TRBJ2-3|NA
TGCGCCAGCAGCTTGGGGGGCGATTTGGCAGATACGCAGTATTTT
CASSLGGDLADTQYF
>NA|TRBV18|TRBJ1-3|NA
TGTGCCAGCTCACCTTCCAGGGGAGAAGGTGGAAACACCATATATTTT
CASSPSRGEGGNTIYF
>NA|TRBV19|TRBJ2-5|NA
TGTGCCAGTAGTATAAATAAGGAGGAGACCCAGTACTTC
CASSINKEETQYF
>NA|TRBV4-3|TRBJ1-2|NA
TGCGCCAGCAGCCAAGCTTGGGTGGGCAACGGCTACACCTTC
CASSQAWVGNGYTF
>NA|TRBV29-1|TRBJ2-1|once
TGCAGCGTTGAACTGGCAGACATTTACAATGAGCAGTTCTTC
CSVELADIYNEQFF